Below, one T cell receptor (beta chain) is given with its context. No antigen is known for it. The sample belongs to a study of T cells expressing NK-cell markers. Study-wide context: HCMV seropositivity marked most of the eight sequenced donors; one was seronegative.

The CDR3 is made up of 12 amino acids. Germline CDR1 reads SQVTM; CDR2 reads ANQGSEA. Synthesis of TCR beta cDNA relied on 5'RACE template switching carrying UMIs. After re-calling the 5' RACE reads, TCRdb lists one entry per CDR3 protein, DNA absent. The listing records under 600,000 distinct CDR3 sequences. General observations from the study: One observes that, in several donors, these clonotypes were also the leading ones within the CD3+CD56-NKG2C+ fraction.

J is TRBJ1-1 and V is TRBV29-1. What was sequenced was blood T cells: a sorted CD56 or NKG2C T cell subset, CD4+ or CD8+ T cells, or bulk PBMC T cells (not recorded which). This TCR was sampled from a woman in her 50s in good health. The CDR3 region is CSVDLGAGRAFF.